Listed below are T cell receptor beta chains from one sample, sequenced in a study of T cells in Graves' hyperthyroidism and ophthalmopathy. One entry per CDR3 protein, called by TCRdb with MiXCR from the multiplex PCR reads. The sample records a few hundred thousand distinct CDR3 sequences, approximately 44% being singletons. The sample consisted of peripheral blood or thyroid tissue (not recorded which). The receptors were gathered from a woman aged 18-29 years with Graves' hyperthyroidism. Each CDR3 is given with its conserved first and last residue. A D gene is named only where the DNA matches it firmly.

TRBJ2-5,.,TRBV10-3,14,CAISSGAFQKTQYF
TRBJ2-5,TRBD2,TRBV7-3,16,CASSLVLAGLQETQYF
TRBJ2-7,.,TRBV7-4,13,CASSSVPHYEQYF
TRBJ2-7,TRBD1,TRBV2,15,CASSGTGGLRDEQYF
TRBJ1-5,.,TRBV10-3,14,CATYTGASNQPQHF
TRBJ1-1,.,TRBV27,12,CASSLSVTEAFF
TRBJ2-5,.,TRBV2,13,CASSLDSLATQYF
TRBJ1-2,.,TRBV2,14,CASSPSGSVHGYTF
TRBJ2-2,.,TRBV7-6,17,CASSRNRASGGTGELFF
TRBJ2-7,TRBD1,TRBV9,13,CASSVDRENEQYF
TRBJ2-5,TRBD2,TRBV7-2,16,CASSQGGLAGATTQYF
TRBJ1-6,.,TRBV7-9,16,CASSERGGGSGSPLHF
TRBJ2-7,.,TRBV7-2,14,CASSVEGRSYEQYF
TRBJ1-1,.,TRBV20-1,14,CSARAGPWETEAFF
TRBJ2-5,.,TRBV29-1,10,CSVVTGTQYF
TRBJ1-1,TRBD1,TRBV10-3,15,CAISESSRGRTEAFF
TRBJ2-5,.,TRBV19,11,CASSIEETQYF
TRBJ1-2,TRBD1,TRBV25-1,15,CAWSRDRSLHYGYTF
TRBJ2-6,.,TRBV7-9,17,CASSRGDGPSGANVLTF
TRBJ2-7,.,TRBV6-4,14,CASGSQGFVYEQYF
TRBJ2-3,.,TRBV29-1,13,CSVEDPGTDTQYF
TRBJ2-5,TRBD2,TRBV7-9,16,CASSLSSGRARETQYF
TRBJ2-7,.,TRBV9,14,CASSSFEGHYEQYF
TRBJ1-2,TRBD1,TRBV29-1,13,CSARQGGNYGYTF
TRBJ2-7,.,TRBV2,16,CASSSGSTLVPYEQYF
TRBJ1-1,.,TRBV25-1,15,CASSEYNRVNTEAFF
TRBJ2-5,TRBD1,TRBV24-1,17,CATSDPGTGGMRETQYF
TRBJ1-4,.,TRBV2,12,CTSSRAGEKLFF